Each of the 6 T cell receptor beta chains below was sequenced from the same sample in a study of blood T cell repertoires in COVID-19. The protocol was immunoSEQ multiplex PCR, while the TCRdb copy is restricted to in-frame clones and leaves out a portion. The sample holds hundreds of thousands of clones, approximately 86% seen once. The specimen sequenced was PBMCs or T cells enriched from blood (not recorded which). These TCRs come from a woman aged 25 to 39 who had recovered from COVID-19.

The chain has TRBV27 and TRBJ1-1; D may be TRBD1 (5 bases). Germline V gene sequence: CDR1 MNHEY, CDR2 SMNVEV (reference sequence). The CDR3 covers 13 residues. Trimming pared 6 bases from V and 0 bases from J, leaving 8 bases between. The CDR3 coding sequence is TGTGCCAGCAGAAGGACATTGAACACTGAAGCTTTCTTT. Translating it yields CASRRTLNTEAFF.

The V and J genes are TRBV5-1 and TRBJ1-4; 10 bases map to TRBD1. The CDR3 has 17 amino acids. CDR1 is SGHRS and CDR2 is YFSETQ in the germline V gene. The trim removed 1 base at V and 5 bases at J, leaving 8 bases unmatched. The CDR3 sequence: CASSLQTGGSRNEKLFF. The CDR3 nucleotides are TGCGCCAGCAGCTTGCAGACAGGGGGCTCAAGGAATGAAAAACTGTTTTTT.

CDR3 protein: CASSLLEGVASPLHF. CDR3 coding DNA: TGTGCCAGCAGCCTCCTAGAGGGAGTTGCTTCACCCCTCCACTTT. The chain is built from TRBV7-9 and TRBJ1-6; no firm D call. Deletions cut 5 bases from V and 9 bases from J, with 17 bases between. Per the germline V gene, CDR1 is SEHNR and CDR2 is FQNEAQ (reference sequence). The CDR3 sequence is 15 residues long.

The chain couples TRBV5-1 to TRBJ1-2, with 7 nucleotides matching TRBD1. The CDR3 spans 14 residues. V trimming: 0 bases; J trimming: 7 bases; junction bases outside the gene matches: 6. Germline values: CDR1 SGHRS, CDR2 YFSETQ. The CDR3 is CASSLGAGGSGYTF. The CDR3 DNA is TGCGCCAGCAGCTTGGGGGCAGGGGGAAGTGGCTACACCTTC.

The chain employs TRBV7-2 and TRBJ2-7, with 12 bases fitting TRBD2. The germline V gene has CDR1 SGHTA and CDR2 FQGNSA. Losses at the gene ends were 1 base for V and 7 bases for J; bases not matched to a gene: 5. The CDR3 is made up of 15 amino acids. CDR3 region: CASSLGLAGVGEQYF. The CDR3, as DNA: TGTGCCAGCAGCTTAGGACTAGCGGGAGTGGGGGAGCAGTACTTC.

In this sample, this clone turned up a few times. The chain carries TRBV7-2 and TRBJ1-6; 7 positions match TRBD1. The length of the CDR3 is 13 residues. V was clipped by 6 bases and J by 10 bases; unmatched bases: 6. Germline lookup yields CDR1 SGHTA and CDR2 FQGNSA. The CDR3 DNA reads TGTGCCAGCAGTCGCCAGGGGGACTCACCCCTCCACTTT. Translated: CASSRQGDSPLHF.